This entry is about one T cell receptor beta chain. Seattle's enrolled individuals joined amid active infection and were then monitored longitudinally. These data originate in a study of blood T cell repertoires in COVID-19. As for the study in general: Spain, Italy and the United States supplied samples that represented acute and convalescent COVID-19.

The V end lost 5 bases, the J end lost 0 bases, and 8 bases lay between the germline ends. CDR3 size: 14 residues. Germline V gene sequence: CDR1 LNHDA, CDR2 SQIVND (reference sequence). Original processing methods: Counts of nucleated cells, estimated from reference gene primer amplification, were obtained. TCRdb's table, derived via immunoSEQ multiplex PCR, lists solely in-frame clones and lacks some. V and J calls and clone size are given by that table; D and trimming were obtained from the DNA. Of some 220,000 clones in the sample, 80% to 85% were seen once. This receptor was identified in a woman aged 70-85 years with COVID-19, enrolled during active disease. Sequencing was done on a sample of peripheral blood. V gene TRBV19 combines with J gene TRBJ1-5, with D perhaps matching TRBD1 (6 bases). The DNA of the CDR3 is TGTGCCAGTAGTCAACAGGGTAGCAATCAGCCCCAGCATTTT. Translating gives CASSQQGSNQPQHF. The entire variable domain, with the rest obtained from reference TRBV19 and TRBJ1-5, is as follows: DGGITQSPKYLFRKEGQNVTLSCEQNLNHDAMYWYRQDPGQGLRLIYYSQIVNDFQKGDIAEGYSVSREKKESFPLTVTSAQKNPTAFYLCASSQQGSNQPQHFGDGTRLSIL.